The 21 T cell receptor beta chains below come from one sample, sequenced in a study of blood T cell repertoires in COVID-19. Clones were sequenced by immunoSEQ multiplex PCR, and TCRdb holds only the in-frame ones, with some missing. The sample records about 98,000 clones, approximately 72% being singletons. The sample was peripheral blood. The origin of the receptors is an older man with acute or convalescent COVID-19.

CDR3 region: CASSFHAGPGYTF. The DNA for the CDR3 is TGTGCCAGCAGTTTTCACGCGGGGCCGGGCTACACCTTC. The rearrangement uses TRBV6-5 and TRBJ1-2, with D possibly being TRBD1 (5 bases). The V gene lost 4 bases and the J gene lost 8 bases, with 14 bases spanning the gap. Germline V gene sequence: CDR1 MNHEY, CDR2 SVGAGI. This CDR3 spans 13 amino acids.

This chain joins TRBV6-6 and TRBJ2-7; possibly TRBD2 for D (5 bases). The V gene lost 4 bases and the J gene lost 5 bases, with 6 bases spanning the gap. The CDR3 runs 11 residues. The germline V gene has CDR1 MNHNY and CDR2 SVGAGI (reference sequence). CDR3 in amino acids: CASSWRDEQYF. The CDR3 DNA reads as TGTGCCAGCAGTTGGCGGGACGAGCAGTACTTC.

The chain employs TRBV28 and TRBJ2-7; the D is unclear. Germline V gene data show CDR1 as MDHEN and CDR2 as SYDVKM. Trimming took off 3 bases at V and 1 base at J, with 10 bases between the two ends. This CDR3 region has 14 residues. The CDR3 sequence: CASSFMGPSYEQYF. The DNA for the CDR3 is TGTGCCAGCAGTTTCATGGGCCCTTCCTACGAGCAGTACTTC.

Only one count was recorded for this clone. The chain joins TRBV7-6 to TRBJ2-5; 7 bases fit TRBD1. The CDR3 is made up of 14 amino acids. The V gene's germline CDR1 is SGHVS and CDR2 FNYEAQ. Trimming at V came to 2 bases and at J to 3 bases, leaving 3 bases not matched to a gene. In DNA form, the CDR3 reads TGTGCCAGCAGCTTACAACAGGGGAAAGAGACCCAGTACTTC. Translating gives CASSLQQGKETQYF.

This sequence joins TRBV7-2 and TRBJ1-5; D is possibly TRBD1 (6 bases). The CDR3 loop spans 13 amino acids. Germline CDR1 reads SGHTA; CDR2 reads FQGNSA. With 3 bases removed from V and 6 bases from J, the gap between germline ends came to 9 bases. As DNA, the CDR3 is TGTGCCAGCAGCTTTGGCAGGGGTCAGCCCCAGCATTTT. It encodes CASSFGRGQPQHF.

The rearrangement links TRBV14 to TRBJ2-1; D gene unclear. CDR1 and CDR2 from the germline V gene are SGHDN and FVKESK. The CDR3 sequence is 13 residues long. V lost 0 bases and J 9 bases, leaving 9 bases between the germline ends. The DNA of the CDR3 is TGTGCCAGCAGCCAAGAAAAGGCGGCTGAGCAGTTCTTC. Its protein is CASSQEKAAEQFF.

This clone came up once. J is TRBJ2-3 and V is TRBV5-1; 10 bases agree with TRBD2. Germline V gene lookup returns CDR1 SGHRS and CDR2 YFSETQ. The V and J ends lost 1 base and 9 bases, in that order; junction bases with no gene match: 11. The CDR3 is 16 amino acids. Here the CDR3 reads CASSLSELAGLKTQYF. As DNA, the CDR3 is TGCGCCAGCAGCTTGAGTGAACTAGCGGGACTAAAGACGCAGTATTTT.

V is TRBV10-3 and J is TRBJ2-7, with D possibly TRBD2 on 5 matching bases. The CDR3 has 13 residues. The germline V gene encodes CDR1 ENHRY and CDR2 SYGVKD. Trimming took 4 bases from V and 7 from J, leaving 14 bases between them. The CDR3 sequence is CAISGPTPGEQYF. Written as DNA, the CDR3 is TGTGCCATCAGTGGCCCGACCCCGGGAGAGCAGTACTTC.

The chain couples TRBV5-1 to TRBJ2-1, with 8 bases aligning to TRBD2. Germline CDR1 SGHRS, CDR2 YFSETQ. After removal of 0 bases from V and 8 bases from J, the junction contained 10 bases not matched to a gene. CDR3 size: 16 residues. The CDR3 nucleotides read TGCGCCAGCAGCTTGGCTCTAAGCGGGAGTGGAGATGAGCAGTTCTTC. It encodes CASSLALSGSGDEQFF.

V usage is TRBV19 and J usage is TRBJ1-2; 7 bases match TRBD1. Germline V CDR1 and CDR2: LNHDA, SQIVND (reference sequence). V shed 5 bases, J shed 2 bases, and the junction held 2 bases outside the gene matches. The CDR3 covers 13 residues. The CDR3 sequence is CASSWDSNYGYTF. The CDR3 DNA follows: TGTGCCAGTAGTTGGGACAGCAACTATGGCTACACCTTC.

J is TRBJ2-3 and V is TRBV10-3; tentative D call: TRBD2 (6 bases). The ends were cut back, 4 bases at V and 8 bases at J, with 22 bases in the middle. The length of the CDR3 is 16 residues. Germline V CDR1 and CDR2: ENHRY, SYGVKD. The CDR3 loop reads CAISGDLSGDRGTQYF. For the CDR3, the DNA is TGTGCCATCAGTGGAGACCTTTCGGGGGATAGGGGTACGCAGTATTTT.

This clone turned up a few times. This chain links TRBV6-2 or TRBV6-3 with TRBJ1-4, with 10 bases that match TRBD1. The V gene end was trimmed by 1 base and the J gene end by 5 bases; junction bases not matched to a gene: 1. CDR1 and CDR2 (germline): MNHEY, SVGEGT. The CDR3 is made up of 15 amino acids. CDR3 protein: CASSYWGQGNEKLFF. The CDR3, as DNA: TGTGCCAGCAGTTACTGGGGACAGGGGAATGAAAAACTGTTTTTT.

The rearrangement joins TRBV30 to TRBJ1-5; tentatively, D is TRBD1 (6 bases). The CDR3 is 16 residues long. Trimming left V 4 bases short and J 15 bases short, with 31 bases between. Germline V CDR1 and CDR2: GTSNPN, SVGIG (reference sequence). The CDR3 is CAWKVSRKGHNDFWHF. In DNA form, the CDR3 reads TGTGCCTGGAAAGTCTCCCGTAAGGGACACAACGACTTTTGGCATTTT. The whole variable domain, filled in from reference TRBV30 and TRBJ1-5, reads SQTIHQWPATLVQPVGSPLSLECTVEGTSNPNLYWYRQAAGRGLQLLFYSVGIGQISSEVPQNLSASRPQDRQFILSSKKLLLSDSGFYLCAWKVSRKGHNDFWHFGDGTRLSIL.

This chain connects TRBV2 to TRBJ1-1, with D possibly matching TRBD1 (6 bases). Germline values: CDR1 SNHLY, CDR2 FYNNEI. Trimming stripped 2 bases from V and 4 bases from J, with 20 bases between. There are 17 residues in the CDR3. The CDR3 is CASSESTGPASGTEAFF. The CDR3 nucleotides read TGTGCCAGCAGTGAATCAACAGGGCCAGCGAGCGGCACTGAAGCTTTCTTT.

For this clone: At the DNA level, this CDR3 is encoded by other sequences in the same sample as well. The chain links TRBV29-1 to TRBJ1-1; 7 nucleotides align to TRBD1. Trimming at V came to 6 bases and at J to 5 bases, leaving 9 bases not matched to a gene. The CDR3 consists of 13 residues. Germline V gene lookup returns CDR1 SQVTM and CDR2 ANQGSEA. The CDR3: CSVATGYRTEAFF. As DNA, the CDR3 is TGCAGCGTGGCGACAGGGTATCGGACTGAAGCTTTCTTT.

The chain uses TRBV5-1 and TRBJ2-7, with 9 bases matching TRBD1. V lost 4 bases to trimming and J lost 6 bases; unmatched junction nucleotides: 5. The CDR3 is 13 amino acids. Germline V gene data show CDR1 as SGHRS and CDR2 as YFSETQ. The chain's CDR3 is CASSGGTGIEQYF. DNA for the CDR3: TGCGCCAGCAGCGGGGGGACAGGGATCGAGCAGTACTTC.

This clone occurred once. The chain employs TRBV19 and TRBJ2-5; 7 bases align to TRBD1. The V gene's germline CDR1 is LNHDA and CDR2 SQIVND (reference sequence). This CDR3 spans 14 amino acids. The V segment lost 7 bases and the J segment 2 bases; nucleotides outside the gene matches: 7. CDR3 protein: CASKETGTQETQYF. The CDR3 nucleotides are TGTGCCAGTAAGGAGACAGGGACACAAGAGACCCAGTACTTC.

V usage is TRBV9 and J usage is TRBJ2-3; the match to TRBD2 covers 10 bases. Germline values: CDR1 SGDLS, CDR2 YYNGEE. The CDR3 runs to 14 residues. Trimming took 0 bases from V and 6 from J; bases not matched to a gene: 1. The DNA of the CDR3 is TGTGCCAGCAGCGTAGGTAGCGGGAGGGATACGCAGTATTTT. The encoded protein is CASSVGSGRDTQYF. The complete variable domain, with remaining parts taken from reference TRBV9 and TRBJ2-3, reads DSGVTQTPKHLITATGQRVTLRCSPRSGDLSVYWYQQSLDQGLQFLIQYYNGEERAKGNILERFSAQQFPDLHSELNLSSLELGDSALYFCASSVGSGRDTQYFGPGTRLTVL.

This chain joins TRBV15 and TRBJ1-1; TRBD1 is a possible D gene (6 bases). This CDR3 has 15 residues. CDR1 and CDR2 from the germline V gene are LNHNV and YYDKDF (reference sequence). V was cut by 1 base and J by 5 bases, with 14 bases left in between. The CDR3 coding sequence is TGTGCCACCAGCAGAGGACAGGCCCTACGGACTGAAGCTTTCTTT. This encodes CATSRGQALRTEAFF. Together with reference TRBV15 and TRBJ1-1, the CDR3 gives the full variable domain: DAMVIQNPRYQVTQFGKPVTLSCSQTLNHNVMYWYQQKSSQAPKLLFHYYDKDFNNEADTPDNFQSRRPNTSFCFLDIRSPGLGDTAMYLCATSRGQALRTEAFFGQGTRLTVV.

This clone was counted once. The chain links TRBV5-4 to TRBJ1-2, with TRBD1 identical over 9 bases. The germline V gene encodes CDR1 SGHNT and CDR2 YYREEE (reference sequence). The length of the CDR3 is 16 residues. The V segment lost 0 bases and the J segment 1 base; nucleotides outside the gene matches: 4. In nucleotides, the CDR3 is TGTGCCAGCAGCTTGGACAGGGGGCTCGGTAACTATGGCTACACCTTC. Translation gives CASSLDRGLGNYGYTF.

This chain joins TRBV7-9 and TRBJ2-5; a weak D match, TRBD1 (5 bases). V lost 5 bases, J lost 1 base, and 11 bases lay in between. Germline CDR1 is SEHNR and CDR2 is FQNEAQ (reference sequence). The CDR3 totals 14 residues. CDR3 sequence reads: CASSPNRIQETQYF. Here the CDR3 DNA reads TGTGCCAGCAGCCCAAACAGGATCCAAGAGACCCAGTACTTC.